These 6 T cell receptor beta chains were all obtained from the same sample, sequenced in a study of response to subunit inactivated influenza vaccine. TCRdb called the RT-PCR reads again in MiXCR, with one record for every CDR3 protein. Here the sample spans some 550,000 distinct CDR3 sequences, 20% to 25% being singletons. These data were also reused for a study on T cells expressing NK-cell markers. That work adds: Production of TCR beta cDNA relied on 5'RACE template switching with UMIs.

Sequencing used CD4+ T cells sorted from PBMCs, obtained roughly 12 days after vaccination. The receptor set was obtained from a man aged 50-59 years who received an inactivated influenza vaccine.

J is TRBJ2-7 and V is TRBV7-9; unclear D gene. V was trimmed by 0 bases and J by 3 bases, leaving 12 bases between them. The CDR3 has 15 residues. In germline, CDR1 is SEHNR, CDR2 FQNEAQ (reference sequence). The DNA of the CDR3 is TGTGCCAGCAGCTTAGCAAAGGGCCCGGGCTACGAGCAGTACTTC. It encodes CASSLAKGPGYEQYF.

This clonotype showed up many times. The DNA for the CDR3 is TGTGCCAGCAGCTCGGACCGCGCTCAGCCCCAGCATTTT. As protein: CASSSDRAQPQHF. This chain connects TRBV12-3 or TRBV12-4 to TRBJ1-5; D uncertain. The CDR3 consists of 13 residues. V was clipped by 6 bases and J by 6 bases, with 12 bases between them.

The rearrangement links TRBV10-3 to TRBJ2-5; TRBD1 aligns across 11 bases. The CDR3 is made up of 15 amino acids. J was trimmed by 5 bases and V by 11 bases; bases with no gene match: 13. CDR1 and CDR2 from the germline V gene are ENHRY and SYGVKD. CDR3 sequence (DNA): TGTGCCGCGAAACCGGGACAGGGGGGATATGAGACCCAGTACTTC. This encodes CAAKPGQGGYETQYF.

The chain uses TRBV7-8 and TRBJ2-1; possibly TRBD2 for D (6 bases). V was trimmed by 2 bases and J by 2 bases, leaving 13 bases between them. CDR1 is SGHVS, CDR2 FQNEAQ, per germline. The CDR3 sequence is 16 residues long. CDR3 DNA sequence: TGTGCCAGCAGCTTAAAGCCCCCTAGCGCCTACAATGAGCAGTTCTTC. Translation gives CASSLKPPSAYNEQFF. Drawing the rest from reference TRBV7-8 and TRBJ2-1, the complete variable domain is GAGVSQSPRYKVAKRGQDVALRCDPISGHVSLFWYQQALGQGPEFLTYFQNEAQLDKSGLPSDRFFAERPEGSVSTLKIQRTQQEDSAVYLCASSLKPPSAYNEQFFGPGTRLTVL.

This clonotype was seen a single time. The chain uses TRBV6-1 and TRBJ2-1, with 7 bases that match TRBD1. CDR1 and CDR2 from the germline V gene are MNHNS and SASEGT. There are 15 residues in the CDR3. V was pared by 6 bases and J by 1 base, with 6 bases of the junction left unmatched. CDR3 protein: CASRSTGASYNEQFF. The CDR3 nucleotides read TGTGCCAGCAGAAGCACAGGGGCTTCCTACAATGAGCAGTTCTTC.

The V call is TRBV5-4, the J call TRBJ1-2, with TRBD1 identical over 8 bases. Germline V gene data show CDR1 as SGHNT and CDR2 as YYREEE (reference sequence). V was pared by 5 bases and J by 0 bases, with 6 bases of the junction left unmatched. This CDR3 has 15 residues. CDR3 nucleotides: TGTGCCAGCAGACAGGGACAGGATACTAACTATGGCTACACCTTC. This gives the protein CASRQGQDTNYGYTF.